These T cell receptor beta chains were read from a single sample in a study of patients and donors after allogeneic stem cell transplantation. TCRdb passed the RT-PCR reads through MiXCR, listing each CDR3 protein once. The sample holds tens of thousands of distinct CDR3 sequences; 45% to 50% are singletons and the top ten take roughly two thirds. The sequenced material came from blood, either unsorted or a sorted T cell fraction (not recorded which). The origin of the receptors is a human donor who was either an allogeneic HSCT recipient or a stem cell or donor lymphocyte infusion donor (not recorded which). It is not recorded whose cells these are; they may come from a transplant donor. Each CDR3 is given with its conserved first and last residue. Fields, in order: V gene, D gene, J gene, clone size, CDR3 protein, CDR3 DNA. The D gene is left open where the match is weak. A clone size is listed for some rows: how often the clone was seen (once, few, many), or a class if it is expanded.

v_gene: TRBV11-1
d_gene: TRBD2
j_gene: TRBJ2-1
abundance: .
CDR3aa: CASSLSLGLAGDGEQFF
CDR3nt: TGTGCCAGCAGCTTATCCCTGGGACTAGCGGGAGATGGTGAGCAGTTCTTC

v_gene: TRBV10-2
d_gene: .
j_gene: TRBJ1-2
abundance: few
CDR3aa: CASLDMGGYTF
CDR3nt: TGCGCCAGCCTTGACATGGGCGGCTACACCTTC

v_gene: TRBV28
d_gene: TRBD1
j_gene: TRBJ1-1
abundance: .
CDR3aa: CASSLEGALGAFF
CDR3nt: TGTGCCAGCAGTTTGGAGGGGGCTCTCGGAGCTTTCTTT

v_gene: TRBV12-5
d_gene: TRBD1
j_gene: TRBJ1-1
abundance: .
CDR3aa: CASGLTGGVTEAFF
CDR3nt: TGTGCTAGTGGTTTGACAGGGGGCGTCACTGAAGCTTTCTTT

v_gene: TRBV5-1
d_gene: TRBD1
j_gene: TRBJ2-7
abundance: .
CDR3aa: CASRKLGQDISYEQYF
CDR3nt: TGCGCCAGCAGGAAATTAGGACAGGACATCTCCTACGAGCAGTACTTC

v_gene: TRBV4-3
d_gene: .
j_gene: TRBJ1-1
abundance: few
CDR3aa: CASSPTVRNTEAFF
CDR3nt: TGCGCCAGCAGCCCGACGGTGCGGAACACTGAAGCTTTCTTT

v_gene: TRBV29-1
d_gene: TRBD1
j_gene: TRBJ1-2
abundance: few
CDR3aa: CSVVPSDRGYGYTF
CDR3nt: TGCAGCGTTGTACCTTCGGACAGGGGCTATGGCTACACCTTC

v_gene: TRBV29-1
d_gene: TRBD2
j_gene: TRBJ2-7
abundance: .
CDR3aa: CSVEIVAGAREQYF
CDR3nt: TGCAGCGTTGAAATCGTAGCGGGAGCTCGCGAGCAGTACTTC

v_gene: TRBV14
d_gene: TRBD1
j_gene: TRBJ1-1
abundance: .
CDR3aa: CASSQLTGGSWNTEAFF
CDR3nt: TGTGCCAGCAGCCAATTAACAGGGGGATCCTGGAACACTGAAGCTTTCTTT

v_gene: TRBV5-4
d_gene: .
j_gene: TRBJ1-1
abundance: .
CDR3aa: CASSQPDGGETEAFF
CDR3nt: TGTGCCAGCAGCCAGCCAGACGGGGGAGAAACTGAAGCTTTCTTT

v_gene: TRBV20-1
d_gene: TRBD1
j_gene: TRBJ1-1
abundance: .
CDR3aa: CSARDARDRGRSTEAFF
CDR3nt: TGCAGTGCTAGAGACGCCCGGGACAGGGGGCGCTCAACTGAAGCTTTCTTT

v_gene: TRBV27
d_gene: .
j_gene: TRBJ1-5
abundance: many
CDR3aa: CASSDRDAYYSNQPQHF
CDR3nt: TGTGCCAGCAGTGACCGGGATGCGTACTATAGCAATCAGCCCCAGCATTTT

v_gene: TRBV27
d_gene: .
j_gene: TRBJ1-2
abundance: few
CDR3aa: CARRPRVYGYTF
CDR3nt: TGTGCCAGGAGGCCACGGGTCTATGGCTACACCTTC

v_gene: TRBV6-5
d_gene: .
j_gene: TRBJ1-4
abundance: .
CDR3aa: CASSPPYYEKLFF
CDR3nt: TGTGCCAGCAGTCCCCCCTACTATGAAAAACTGTTTTTT